This TCR beta chain originates from a study of T cell responses to AZD1222 COVID-19 vaccine. Looked up from germline, CDR1 is MNHNS and CDR2 is SASEGT. The CDR3 contains 14 residues. Trimming took 7 bases from V and 8 from J; bases not matched to a gene: 9. Produced via immunoSEQ multiplex PCR; TCRdb's table is partial and in-frame only. This table holds fewer than 200,000 clones, 70% to 90% found once. Sequences were derived from peripheral blood, sampled 28 days after the second AZD1222 dose. The chain links TRBV6-1 to TRBJ1-2, with 11 bases aligning to TRBD1. The sequence was obtained from an adult who received the AZD1222 COVID-19 vaccine. For the CDR3, the DNA is TGTGCCAGCATCAGAGGACAGGGGGCGAGAGGCTACACCTTC. Translation gives CASIRGQGARGYTF.